This T cell receptor beta chain is from a study of T-cell reconstitution after alpha-beta-depleted transplantation in children. Study-level findings and limits: As was reported, about two months after transplant, alpha-beta T cells came from several hundred expanded graft clones. T-cell numbers and diversity, one year after transplant, stemmed largely from T cells that were newly produced. Day-60 TCRbeta diversity that was high in some patients was derived from surviving recipient T cells and thymic progenitors.

Unique molecular identifiers were used to barcode this TCRbeta library. TCRdb independently ran MiXCR on the PCR reads; one entry per CDR3 protein. This table has approximately 980,000 distinct CDR3 sequences, 25% to 30% appearing once. The germline gives CDR1 SGHAT, CDR2 FQDESV (reference sequence). This CDR3 has 18 residues. Unmatched junction bases numbered 20, after V lost 6 bases and J lost 4 bases. Notes on this clonotype: Its antigen is currently unknown.

The TCR originated in a boy in the first two years of life who had a stem cell transplant for SCID, so the T cells may come from the graft donor. This sample comprised PBMCs, mostly from graft donor cells, obtained 360 days after TCRalphabeta/CD19-depleted stem cell transplant. The V and J genes are TRBV11-1 and TRBJ1-1; 7 bases are shared with TRBD1. This CDR3 is CASSFSSVRDRAGTEAFF. CDR3 bases: TGTGCCAGCAGTTTTAGCTCCGTCCGGGACAGAGCTGGCACTGAAGCTTTCTTT.